This T cell receptor beta chain was identified during a study of T cell responses to AZD1222 COVID-19 vaccine (dated by TCRdb to the early 2020s). The study in broad terms: AZD1222 recipients whose second dose came at about 4 weeks and those whose second dose came at about 12 weeks were combined into one group, since spike-specific TCR depth and breadth did not differ between the two schedules. TCR sequencing was performed for 230 to 250 trial participants, of whom about 200 were given two doses of AZD1222 and roughly 25 were given two doses of MenACWY control vaccine. Trial participants were enrolled by age into subgroups of 18-55, 56-69 and 70-plus years, and around 150, 29 and 61 TCR-sequenced participants, respectively, were included in these subgroups.

Overall study results and their limits: Because no samples from the day 14 peak response were available, repertoires could be characterized only after the peak T cell response. Most participants were white British and females outnumbered males, and the authors suggested that clonal diversity may have been underestimated. The vaccine-associated CD4 TCRs covered the entire spike protein, and the dominant responses fell in regions 160-218 and 743-854. The 56-69-year group was small, and its depth increase did not reach significance, likely because of low power. A significant rise in spike-specific TCR breadth and depth was observed after two AZD1222 doses relative to day 0 and relative to MenACWY recipients. Reportedly, almost half of the unique spike-specific TCRs recognized epitopes lying outside the regions that are mutated in the B.1.351 and B.1.1.7 variants. Conclusions about previously exposed vaccinees were limited because only six AZD1222 recipients were SARS-CoV-2 seropositive at baseline.

On this clone itself: The antigen this receptor binds is unknown. No base qualities exist here, and no much larger clone lies one base off it.

Sample time point, as interpreted from the label and publication: baseline before first vaccination. Vaccinee samples were obtained from the UK trials COV001 and COV002, which included a single-blind randomized controlled phase 2/3 trial of AZD1222 (ChAdOx1 nCoV-19) in healthy adults. For TCRbeta chain sequencing, PBMC samples from trial participants were taken at day 0 and at day 28 after the second dose. The CDR3 regions of human TCRbeta chains were analyzed by immunosequencing. On the study's bioinformatics: Repertoire TCRs were matched against a reference library of SARS-CoV-2-specific TCRs generated with the MIRA antigen-specificity platform. Breadth was defined as the fraction of unique TCRs that were SARS-CoV-2-associated, and depth was defined as the fraction of total T cells that were SARS-CoV-2-associated. Each spike-specific TCR was assigned to its reactive spike region and to a CD4 or CD8 class using the MIRA data. Log10-transformed breadth and depth values were compared by one-way ANOVA with Sidak's multiple comparisons tests. This is the immuneACCESS table as TCRdb keeps it, with only in-frame sequences that have V and J called. A part of the clones is gone; compared with another copy, unresolved V genes explain less than half, and the rest is unexplained. The V and J calls and the clone size are those of that table, but D and trimming were determined from the DNA. The sample table contains 120,000 or so clones; only one count was recorded for around 90% of them. Under 35% of the sample goes to the ten largest clones.

From a lookup of the germline V gene, CDR1 and CDR2 are SGHVS and FQNEAQ. The germline ends are 12 bases apart after V is trimmed by 4 bases and J by 2 bases. The CDR3 starts with the cysteine, ends with the phenylalanine, and has 14 residues. Only CDR3 DNA remains: 42 bases, in frame from the first base. The sequence was obtained from an adult in good health. The receptor chain draws on TRBV7-8 and TRBJ2-7; TRBD2 could be the D gene, as 6 bases match. Source: peripheral blood, taken on day 0 of AZD1222 vaccination. CDR3 protein: CASSSGTLTYEQYF. The DNA sequence is TGTGCCAGCAGCTCTGGGACTTTAACCTACGAGCAGTACTTC.